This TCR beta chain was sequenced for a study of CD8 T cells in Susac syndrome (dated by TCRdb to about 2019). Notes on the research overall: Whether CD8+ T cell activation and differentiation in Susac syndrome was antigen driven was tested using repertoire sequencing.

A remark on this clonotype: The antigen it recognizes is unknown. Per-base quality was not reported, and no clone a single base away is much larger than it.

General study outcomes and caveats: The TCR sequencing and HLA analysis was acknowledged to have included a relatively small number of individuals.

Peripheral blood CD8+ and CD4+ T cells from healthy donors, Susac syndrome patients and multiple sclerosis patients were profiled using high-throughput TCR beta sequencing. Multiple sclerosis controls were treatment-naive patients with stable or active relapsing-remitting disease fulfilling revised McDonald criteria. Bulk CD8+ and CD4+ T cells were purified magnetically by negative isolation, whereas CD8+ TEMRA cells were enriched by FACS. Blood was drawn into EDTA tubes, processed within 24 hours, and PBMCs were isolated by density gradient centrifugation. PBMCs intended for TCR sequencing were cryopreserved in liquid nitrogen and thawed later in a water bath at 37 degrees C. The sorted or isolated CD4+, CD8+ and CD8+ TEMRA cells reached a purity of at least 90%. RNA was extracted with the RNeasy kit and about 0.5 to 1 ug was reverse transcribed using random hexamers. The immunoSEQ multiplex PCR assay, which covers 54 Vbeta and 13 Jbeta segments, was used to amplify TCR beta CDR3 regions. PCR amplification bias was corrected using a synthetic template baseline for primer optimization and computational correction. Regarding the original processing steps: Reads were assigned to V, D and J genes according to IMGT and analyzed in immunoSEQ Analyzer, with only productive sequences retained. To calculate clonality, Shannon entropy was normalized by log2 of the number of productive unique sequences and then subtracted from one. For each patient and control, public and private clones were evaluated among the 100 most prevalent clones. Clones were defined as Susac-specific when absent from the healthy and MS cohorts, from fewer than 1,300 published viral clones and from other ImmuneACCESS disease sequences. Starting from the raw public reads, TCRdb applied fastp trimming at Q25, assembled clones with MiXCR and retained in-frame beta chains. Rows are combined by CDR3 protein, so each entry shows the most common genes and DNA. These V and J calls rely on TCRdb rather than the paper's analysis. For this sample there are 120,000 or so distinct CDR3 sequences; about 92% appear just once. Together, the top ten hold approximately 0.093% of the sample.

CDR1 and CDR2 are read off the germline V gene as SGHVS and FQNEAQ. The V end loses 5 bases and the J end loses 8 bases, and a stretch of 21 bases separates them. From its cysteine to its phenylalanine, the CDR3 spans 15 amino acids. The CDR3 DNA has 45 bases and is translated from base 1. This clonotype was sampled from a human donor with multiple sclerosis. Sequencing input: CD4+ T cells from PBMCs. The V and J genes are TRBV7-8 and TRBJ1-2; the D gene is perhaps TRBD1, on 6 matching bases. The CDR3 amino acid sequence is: CASSENRPGERGYTF. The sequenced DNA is TGTGCCAGCAGCGAAAACCGACCAGGGGAAAGAGGCTACACCTTC.